A selection of T cell receptor beta chains follows, all from one sample in a study of T cell repertoires in cytomegalovirus infection. TCRdb re-called the reads through MiXCR, storing one row per CDR3 protein. The table includes roughly 990,000 distinct CDR3 sequences, approximately 31% detected once. Which antigens these TCRs recognize remains unknown. Specimen: cultured CD8+ T cells from PBMCs, collected from culture after CMV antigen stimulation. The receptors here all came from a human donor in good health (CMV status not recorded). Some clones in this sample may be carry-over from other donors' samples. CDR3s include the opening cysteine and the closing phenylalanine or tryptophan. Fields, in order: V gene, D gene, J gene, clone size, CDR3 DNA, CDR3 protein. The D gene is left open where the match is weak. The listing skips clone size in some rows; elsewhere it reads once, few, many or a size class.

v_call: TRBV7-4
d_call: TRBD1
j_call: TRBJ2-1
clone_size: .
cdr3_nt: TGTGCCAGCAGCTTCCCCGGGACAGGGGGCAAGAGGGGGAACAATGAGCAGTTCTTC
cdr3_aa: CASSFPGTGGKRGNNEQFF

v_call: TRBV20-1
d_call: .
j_call: TRBJ1-2
clone_size: few
cdr3_nt: TGCAGTGCTAGCTCGGCGGGGTCCTATGGCTACACCTTC
cdr3_aa: CSASSAGSYGYTF

v_call: TRBV29-1
d_call: .
j_call: TRBJ2-7
clone_size: .
cdr3_nt: TGCAGCGTTGAGCGGGGGCAACCGCGGGAGCAGTACTTC
cdr3_aa: CSVERGQPREQYF

v_call: TRBV7-2
d_call: .
j_call: TRBJ1-5
clone_size: .
cdr3_nt: TGTGCCAGCAGCTTAGGGCATGGGGGGGGTCAGCCCCAGCATTTT
cdr3_aa: CASSLGHGGGQPQHF

v_call: TRBV4-3
d_call: .
j_call: TRBJ1-2
clone_size: .
cdr3_nt: TGCGCCAGCAGCCACGAAAGATGGACTGAAGCTAACTATGGCTACACCTTC
cdr3_aa: CASSHERWTEANYGYTF

v_call: TRBV11-2
d_call: .
j_call: TRBJ1-5
clone_size: .
cdr3_nt: TGTGCCAGCAGCTTAGATCGTGCGGGGGCTCAGCCCCAGCATTTT
cdr3_aa: CASSLDRAGAQPQHF

v_call: TRBV27
d_call: .
j_call: TRBJ2-1
clone_size: many
cdr3_nt: TGTGCCAGCAGTCACCGTCAGGAGAGCTCCTACAATGAGCAGTTCTTC
cdr3_aa: CASSHRQESSYNEQFF

v_call: TRBV28
d_call: .
j_call: TRBJ1-4
clone_size: few
cdr3_nt: TGTGCCAGCAGTCCCCACCCATCCGGTAATGAAAAACTGTTTTTT
cdr3_aa: CASSPHPSGNEKLFF

v_call: TRBV7-2
d_call: TRBD2
j_call: TRBJ2-1
clone_size: .
cdr3_nt: TGTGCCAGCAGCTTAGGGACTAGGAATGAGCAGTTCTTC
cdr3_aa: CASSLGTRNEQFF

v_call: TRBV13
d_call: TRBD2
j_call: TRBJ2-2
clone_size: .
cdr3_nt: TGTGCCAGCAGCTCCCGGACTAGCGGGGGGACGAACACCGGGGAGCTGTTTTTT
cdr3_aa: CASSSRTSGGTNTGELFF

v_call: TRBV15
d_call: TRBD2
j_call: TRBJ2-3
clone_size: .
cdr3_nt: TGTGCCACCAGCAGTCCTTCGAATCGCGGACTAGCGACAGATACGCAGTATTTT
cdr3_aa: CATSSPSNRGLATDTQYF

v_call: TRBV7-9
d_call: TRBD1
j_call: TRBJ2-5
clone_size: few
cdr3_nt: TGTGCCAGCAGCCCAGCCGCCAGGACAGGGGGAGAGACCCAGTACTTC
cdr3_aa: CASSPAARTGGETQYF

v_call: TRBV12-3/TRBV12-4
d_call: .
j_call: TRBJ1-1
clone_size: .
cdr3_nt: TGTGCCAGCAGTTTTTACCTCACTGAAGCTTTCTTT
cdr3_aa: CASSFYLTEAFF

v_call: TRBV7-6
d_call: .
j_call: TRBJ2-6
clone_size: few
cdr3_nt: TGTGCCAGCAGCCCTCGGGGGCCCTCTGGGGCCAACGTCCTGACTTTC
cdr3_aa: CASSPRGPSGANVLTF